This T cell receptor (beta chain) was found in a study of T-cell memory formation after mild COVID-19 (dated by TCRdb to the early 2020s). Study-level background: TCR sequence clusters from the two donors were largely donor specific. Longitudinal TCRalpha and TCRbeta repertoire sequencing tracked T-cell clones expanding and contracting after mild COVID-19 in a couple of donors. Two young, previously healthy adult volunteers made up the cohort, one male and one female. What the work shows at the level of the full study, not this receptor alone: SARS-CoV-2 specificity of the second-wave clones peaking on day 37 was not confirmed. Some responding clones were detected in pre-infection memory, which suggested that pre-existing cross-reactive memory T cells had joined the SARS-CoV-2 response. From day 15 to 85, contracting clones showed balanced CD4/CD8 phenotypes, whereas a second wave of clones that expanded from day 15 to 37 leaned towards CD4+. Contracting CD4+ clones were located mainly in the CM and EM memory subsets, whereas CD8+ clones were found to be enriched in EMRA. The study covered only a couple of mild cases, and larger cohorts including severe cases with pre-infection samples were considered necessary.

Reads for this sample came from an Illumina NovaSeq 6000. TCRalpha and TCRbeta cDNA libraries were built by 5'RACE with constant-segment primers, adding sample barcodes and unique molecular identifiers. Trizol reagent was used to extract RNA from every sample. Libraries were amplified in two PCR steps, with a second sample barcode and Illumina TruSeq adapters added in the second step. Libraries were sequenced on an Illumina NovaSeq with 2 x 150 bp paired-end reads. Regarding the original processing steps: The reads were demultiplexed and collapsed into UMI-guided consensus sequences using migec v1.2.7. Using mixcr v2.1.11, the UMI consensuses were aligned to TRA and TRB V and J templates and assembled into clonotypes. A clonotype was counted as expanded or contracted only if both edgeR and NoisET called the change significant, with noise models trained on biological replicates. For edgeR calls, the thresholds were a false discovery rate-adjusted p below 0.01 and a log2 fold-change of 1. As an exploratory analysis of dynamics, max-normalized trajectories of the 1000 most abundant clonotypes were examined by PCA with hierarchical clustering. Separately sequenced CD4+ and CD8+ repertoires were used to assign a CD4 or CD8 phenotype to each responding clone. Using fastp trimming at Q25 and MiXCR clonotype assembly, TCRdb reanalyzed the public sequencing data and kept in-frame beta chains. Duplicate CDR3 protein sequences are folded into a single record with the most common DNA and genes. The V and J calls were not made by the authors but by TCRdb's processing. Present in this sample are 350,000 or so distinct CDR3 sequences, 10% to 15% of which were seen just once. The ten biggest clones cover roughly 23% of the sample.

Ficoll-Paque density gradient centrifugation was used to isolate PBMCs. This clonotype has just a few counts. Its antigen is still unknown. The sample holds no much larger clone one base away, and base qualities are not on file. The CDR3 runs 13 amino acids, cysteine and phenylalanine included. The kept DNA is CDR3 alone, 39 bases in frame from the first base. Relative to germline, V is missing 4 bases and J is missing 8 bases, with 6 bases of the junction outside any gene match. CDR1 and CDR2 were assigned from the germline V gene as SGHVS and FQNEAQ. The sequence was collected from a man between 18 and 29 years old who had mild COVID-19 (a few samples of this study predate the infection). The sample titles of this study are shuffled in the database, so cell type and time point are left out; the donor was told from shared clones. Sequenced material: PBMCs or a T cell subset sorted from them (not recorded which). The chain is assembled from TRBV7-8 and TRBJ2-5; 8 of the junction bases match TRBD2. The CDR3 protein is CASSSGLERTQYF. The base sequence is TGTGCCAGCAGCTCGGGACTAGAGAGAACCCAGTACTTC.